This T cell receptor beta chain emerged from a study of PD-1 blockade in classical Hodgkin lymphoma. Broader study findings: CD4+ TCR diversity, unlike CD8+, rose significantly by C4D1. Partial responders and progressors had significantly lower baseline TCR diversity. Any patient who commenced nivolumab under 1 year after ASCT was excluded.

This CDR3 region has 13 residues. CDR1 is MDHEN and CDR2 is SYDVKM in the germline V gene. V lost 11 bases to trimming and J lost 5 bases; unmatched junction nucleotides: 9. Every patient had relapsed following autologous stem cell transplantation, and cohorts differed in brentuximab vedotin exposure. Clones were read by immunoSEQ multiplex PCR, and TCRdb kept only the in-frame ones, dropping some. The sample lists 95,000 or so clones; approximately 88% were seen once. As to this clone: Antigen: not known.

The source of this sequence is a human donor with classical Hodgkin lymphoma. The sequencing here drew on peripheral blood mononuclear cells (PBMCs), taken at baseline. The chain links TRBV28 to TRBJ2-3, with 8 bases lining up with TRBD2. The CDR3 DNA is TGTGCCTCCACCCCGGGAGGGGGAGATACGCAGTATTTT. This encodes CASTPGGGDTQYF. The full variable domain, completed using reference TRBV28 and TRBJ2-3, is DVKVTQSSRYLVKRTGEKVFLECVQDMDHENMFWYRQDPGLGLRLIYFSYDVKMKEKGDIPEGYSVSREKKERFSLILESASTNQTSMYLCASTPGGGDTQYFGPGTRLTVL.